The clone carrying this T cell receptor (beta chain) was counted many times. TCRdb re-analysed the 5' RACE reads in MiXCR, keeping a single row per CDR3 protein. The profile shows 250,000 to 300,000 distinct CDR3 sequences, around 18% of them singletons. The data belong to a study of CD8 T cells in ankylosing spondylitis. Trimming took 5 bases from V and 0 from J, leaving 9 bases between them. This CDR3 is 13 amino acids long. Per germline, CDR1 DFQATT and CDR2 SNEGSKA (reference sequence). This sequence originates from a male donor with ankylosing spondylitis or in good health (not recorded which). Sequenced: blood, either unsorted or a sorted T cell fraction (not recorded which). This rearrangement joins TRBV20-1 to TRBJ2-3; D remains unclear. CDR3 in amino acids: CSAPAVSTDTQYF. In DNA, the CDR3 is TGCAGTGCTCCGGCCGTTAGCACAGATACGCAGTATTTT.